The 12 T cell receptor beta chains in this list originate from one sample, sequenced in a study of T cell repertoires in cytomegalovirus infection. MiXCR, applied by TCRdb to the reads, yields one record per CDR3 protein. The sample includes some 800,000 distinct CDR3 sequences, roughly 29% of them seen just once. No antigen has been assigned to these receptors. This material consisted of cultured CD8+ T cells from PBMCs, taken from culture after CMV antigen stimulation. Source of these receptors: a human donor in good health (CMV status not recorded). Some clones in this sample may be carry-over from other donors' samples.

The V and J genes are TRBV27 and TRBJ1-2; maybe TRBD1 (5 bases). The length of the CDR3 is 14 residues. Germline loops: CDR1 MNHEY, CDR2 SMNVEV (reference sequence). V lost 6 bases and J lost 6, with 17 bases in between. The CDR3 nucleotides are TGTGCCAGCAGCCTAATTGGAGGGGCTGATGGCTACACCTTC. Amino acid sequence: CASSLIGGADGYTF.

The chain is built from TRBV10-2 and TRBJ2-7; D is perhaps TRBD1 (6 bases). V lost 8 bases to trimming and J lost 3 bases, with 11 bases between them. Per germline, CDR1 WSHSY and CDR2 SAAADI. The length of the CDR3 is 12 residues. The CDR3 here is CASLGADYEQYF. The DNA of the CDR3 is TGCGCCAGCTTGGGGGCAGACTACGAGCAGTACTTC.

V and J are TRBV10-2 and TRBJ2-1, with TRBD1 identical over 9 bases. Germline values: CDR1 WSHSY, CDR2 SAAADI. The CDR3 extends over 16 amino acids. The J segment lost 8 bases and the V segment lost 4 bases, leaving 12 bases of the junction unmatched. The CDR3 DNA reads TGCGCCAGCAGTGTGGGTTGGGACAGGGTCGGCGATGAGCAGTTCTTC. Its protein product is CASSVGWDRVGDEQFF.

In this sample, this clonotype turned up a few times. The chain combines TRBV5-4 with TRBJ2-1; 8 bases match TRBD1. Germline-derived CDR1 and CDR2 are SGHNT and YYREEE (reference sequence). The CDR3 has 17 residues. V shed 4 bases and J 5 bases; nucleotides not matched to a gene: 14. In DNA, the CDR3 is TGTGCCAGCAGCCAGCTTGGAGTTGGACAGGGTAACAATGAGCAGTTCTTC. This encodes CASSQLGVGQGNNEQFF.

This clonotype was seen more than once but under ten times. The genes are TRBV5-5 and TRBJ2-2; D gene uncertain. CDR1 SGHKS and CDR2 YYEKEE come from the germline V gene (reference sequence). The V end lost 4 bases, the J end lost 0 bases, and 13 bases lay between the germline ends. The CDR3 covers 16 residues. The CDR3 is CASSPLVTANTGELFF. As DNA, the CDR3 is TGTGCCAGCAGCCCCTTAGTGACCGCGAACACCGGGGAGCTGTTTTTT.

V usage is TRBV19 and J usage is TRBJ1-1; a weak D match, TRBD1 (5 bases). With 6 bases removed from V and 1 base from J, the gap between germline ends came to 12 bases. CDR1 and CDR2 from the germline V gene are LNHDA and SQIVND (reference sequence). CDR3 length: 14 residues. CDR3 protein: CASSWDEENTEAFF. The CDR3 coding sequence is TGTGCCAGTAGCTGGGACGAGGAGAACACTGAAGCTTTCTTT.

This chain joins TRBV29-1 and TRBJ2-5, with D tentatively TRBD1 or TRBD2 (5 bases each). This CDR3 region has 18 residues. Trimming took 1 base from V and 7 from J, leaving 28 bases between them. CDR1 SQVTM and CDR2 ANQGSEA come from the germline V gene. The CDR3 DNA follows: TGCAGCGTTGAAGGAAGAACCGAACCGGAACCTCTTGGGGGGACCCAGTACTTC. As protein: CSVEGRTEPEPLGGTQYF.

This clonotype was observed many times. This chain links TRBV7-9 with TRBJ1-1, with 8 bases matching TRBD1. The germline V gene has CDR1 SEHNR and CDR2 FQNEAQ (reference sequence). V was pared by 5 bases and J by 5 bases, with 7 bases of the junction left unmatched. The CDR3 is 14 amino acids. The CDR3 is CASSQDRVLTEAFF. In DNA form, the CDR3 reads TGTGCCAGCAGCCAGGACAGGGTTTTAACTGAAGCTTTCTTT.

On this clonotype: Germline and junction disagree at one end, which may indicate a read error. The chain is built from TRBV11-2 and TRBJ1-2; 7 bases fit TRBD1. Germline V gene data show CDR1 as SGHAT and CDR2 as FQNNGV. The CDR3 spans 14 residues. In DNA form, the CDR3 reads TGTGTCAGCAGCTTAGCGGGCAGGGGGTATGGCTACACCTTC. The encoded protein is CVSSLAGRGYGYTF.

This clonotype was observed a handful of times. V is TRBV6-2 or TRBV6-3 and J is TRBJ1-1; 8 bases are shared with TRBD1. J was trimmed by 1 base and V by 6 bases; bases with no gene match: 19. Germline V gives CDR1 MNHEY, CDR2 SVGEGT. CDR3 length: 19 residues. The CDR3 protein is CASRGLGQESLNPNTEAFF. CDR3 DNA sequence: TGTGCCAGCAGGGGCCTGGGACAGGAGTCCCTAAATCCGAACACTGAAGCTTTCTTT.

This sequence joins TRBV7-9 and TRBJ2-2; the D gene could be TRBD1 or TRBD2 (6 bases each). The germline V gene encodes CDR1 SEHNR and CDR2 FQNEAQ (reference sequence). The CDR3 sequence is 15 residues long. Between the trimmed V and J ends, which lost 4 bases and 4 bases, there was a span of 13 bases. CDR3 amino acids: CASSSFEGGTGELFF. CDR3 DNA sequence: TGTGCCAGCAGCTCTTTTGAGGGGGGCACCGGGGAGCTGTTTTTT.

The J gene is TRBJ2-1, the V gene TRBV14; no definite D call. Germline V gene data show CDR1 as SGHDN and CDR2 as FVKESK. The length of the CDR3 is 12 residues. V dropped 4 bases and J dropped 7 bases, with 8 bases sitting between them. The CDR3 region has the DNA TGTGCCAGCAGCCCTACGTGGAATGAGCAGTTCTTC. Its translation is CASSPTWNEQFF.